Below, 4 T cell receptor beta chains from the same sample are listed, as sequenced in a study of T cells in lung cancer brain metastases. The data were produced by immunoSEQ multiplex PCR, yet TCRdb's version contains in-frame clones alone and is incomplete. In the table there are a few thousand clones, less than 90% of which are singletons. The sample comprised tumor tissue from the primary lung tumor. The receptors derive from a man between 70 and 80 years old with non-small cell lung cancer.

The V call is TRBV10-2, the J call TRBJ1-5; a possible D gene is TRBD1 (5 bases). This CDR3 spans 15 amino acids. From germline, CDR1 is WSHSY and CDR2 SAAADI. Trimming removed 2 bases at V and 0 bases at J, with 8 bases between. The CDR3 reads CASSERQYSNQPQHF. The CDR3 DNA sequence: TGCGCCAGCAGTGAGAGACAGTATAGCAATCAGCCCCAGCATTTT.

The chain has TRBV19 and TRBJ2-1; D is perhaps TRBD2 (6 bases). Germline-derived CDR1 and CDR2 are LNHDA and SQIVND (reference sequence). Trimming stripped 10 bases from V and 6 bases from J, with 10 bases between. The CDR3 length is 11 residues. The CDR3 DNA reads TGTGCCACTAGGGAGGTCAATGAGCAGTTCTTC. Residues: CATREVNEQFF.

This CDR3 is CASFWQSATNEKLFF. CDR3 nucleotides: TGTGCCAGCTTTTGGCAGTCTGCAACTAATGAAAAACTGTTTTTT. The chain uses TRBV5-5 and TRBJ1-4; D not certain. The CDR3 contains 15 residues. V lost 7 bases and J lost 0, with 13 bases in between. Germline lookup yields CDR1 SGHKS and CDR2 YYEKEE (reference sequence).

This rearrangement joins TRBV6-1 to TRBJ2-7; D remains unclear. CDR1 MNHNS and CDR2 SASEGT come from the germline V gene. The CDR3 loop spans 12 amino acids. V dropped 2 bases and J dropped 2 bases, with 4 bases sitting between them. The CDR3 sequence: CASSENTYEQYF. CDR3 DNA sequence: TGTGCCAGCAGTGAAAATACCTACGAGCAGTACTTC.